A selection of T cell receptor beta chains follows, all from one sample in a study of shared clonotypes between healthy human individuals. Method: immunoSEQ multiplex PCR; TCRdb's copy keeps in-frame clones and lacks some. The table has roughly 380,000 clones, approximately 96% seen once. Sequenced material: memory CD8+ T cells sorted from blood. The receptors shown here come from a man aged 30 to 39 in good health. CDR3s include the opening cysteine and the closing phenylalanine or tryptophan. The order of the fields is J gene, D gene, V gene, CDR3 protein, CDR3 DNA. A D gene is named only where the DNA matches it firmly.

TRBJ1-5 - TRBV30 CAWSEGYNQPQHF TGTGCCTGGAGTGAGGGTTACAATCAGCCCCAGCATTTT
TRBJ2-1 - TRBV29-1 CSVEDYPGTQQFF TGCAGCGTTGAAGATTATCCGGGGACCCAGCAGTTCTTC
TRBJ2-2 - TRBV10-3 CATIAHTDTGELFF TGTGCCACTATAGCACATACGGACACCGGGGAGCTGTTTTTT
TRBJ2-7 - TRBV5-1 CASSFNSGYEQYF TGCGCCAGCAGCTTTAACTCCGGATACGAGCAGTACTTC
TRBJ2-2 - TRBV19 CASRPLEGKGTGELFF TGTGCCAGTAGACCTCTGGAAGGGAAGGGGACCGGGGAGCTGTTTTTT
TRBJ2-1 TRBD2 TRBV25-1 CASSDYGLAAHNEQFF TGTGCCAGCAGTGATTATGGCCTAGCGGCACACAATGAGCAGTTCTTC
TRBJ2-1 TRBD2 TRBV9 CASSLGGGLATYNEQFF TGTGCCAGCAGCCTGGGAGGGGGACTAGCCACCTACAATGAGCAGTTCTTC
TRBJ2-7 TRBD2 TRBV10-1 CASRTGKREGEQYF TGCGCCAGCAGGACGGGGAAGCGGGAAGGGGAGCAGTACTTC
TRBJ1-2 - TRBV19 CASSIVPGGYTF TGTGCCAGTAGTATTGTTCCGGGAGGCTACACCTTC
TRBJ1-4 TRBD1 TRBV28 CASGTGGREKLFF TGTGCCAGCGGGACAGGGGGTCGGGAAAAACTGTTTTTT
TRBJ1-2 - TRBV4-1 CASSHTRDGYGYTF TGCGCCAGCAGCCACACCCGGGACGGCTATGGCTACACCTTC
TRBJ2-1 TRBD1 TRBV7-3 CASQEGTGDNEQFF TGTGCCAGCCAGGAGGGGACAGGGGACAATGAGCAGTTCTTC
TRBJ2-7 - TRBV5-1 CASSTGRPYEQYF TGCGCCAGCAGTACAGGGAGACCCTACGAGCAGTACTTC
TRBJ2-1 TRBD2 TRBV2 CASSDREGPSGQFF TGTGCCAGCAGTGATCGGGAGGGCCCGTCCGGGCAGTTCTTC
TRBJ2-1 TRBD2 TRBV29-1 CSVEGLAGDNEQFF TGCAGCGTTGAGGGACTAGCGGGAGACAATGAGCAGTTCTTC
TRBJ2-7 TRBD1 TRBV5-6 CASSLAGTGAYEQYF TGTGCCAGCAGCTTGGCCGGGACAGGGGCCTACGAGCAGTACTTC
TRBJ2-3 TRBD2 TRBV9 CASSTSGGTDTQYF TGTGCCAGCAGCACTAGCGGGGGCACAGATACGCAGTATTTT
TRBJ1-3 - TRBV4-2 CASSQDPGTSGNTIYF TGTGCCAGCAGCCAAGATCCAGGGACCTCTGGAAACACCATATATTTT
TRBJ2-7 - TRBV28 CASSVTRTEQYF TGTGCCAGCAGTGTGACTAGGACCGAGCAGTACTTC
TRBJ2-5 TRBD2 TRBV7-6 CASSPSGRGEETQYF TGTGCCAGCAGCCCGAGCGGGAGGGGGGAGGAGACCCAGTACTTC
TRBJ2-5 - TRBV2 CASSEKAVFEETQYF TGTGCCAGCAGTGAAAAAGCGGTCTTCGAAGAGACCCAGTACTTC
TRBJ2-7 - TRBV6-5 CASQVTSRSYEQYF TGTGCCAGCCAGGTCACTAGCCGATCCTACGAGCAGTACTTC
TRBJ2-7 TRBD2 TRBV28 CASSLPGGNYEQYF TGTGCCAGCAGTTTACCCGGGGGGAACTACGAGCAGTACTTC
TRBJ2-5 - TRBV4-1 CASSQESLVSSQETQYF TGCGCCAGCAGCCAAGAGTCACTAGTATCATCCCAAGAGACCCAGTACTTC
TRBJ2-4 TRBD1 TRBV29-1 CSVYRGGGNIQYF TGCAGCGTGTACAGGGGTGGCGGAAACATTCAGTACTTC
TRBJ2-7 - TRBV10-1 CARGIEGSAYEQYF TGCGCCAGGGGGATTGAAGGGAGTGCCTACGAGCAGTACTTC
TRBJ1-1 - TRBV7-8 CASTRDSPNTEAFF TGTGCCAGCACCAGAGACAGTCCGAACACTGAAGCTTTCTTT
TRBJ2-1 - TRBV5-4 CASSLNNEQFF TGTGCCAGCAGCTTAAACAATGAGCAGTTCTTC
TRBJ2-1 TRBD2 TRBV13 CASSLEARFSTGLAGGSNEQFF TGTGCCAGCAGCTTAGAGGCTAGGTTTTCAACGGGACTAGCGGGAGGCTCCAATGAGCAGTTCTTC
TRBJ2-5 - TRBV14 CASSQDLGETQYF TGTGCCAGCAGCCAAGATCTGGGCGAGACCCAGTACTTC
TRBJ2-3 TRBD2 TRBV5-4 CASSFPTQAGGTQYF TGTGCCAGCAGCTTTCCCACACAAGCGGGAGGGACGCAGTATTTT
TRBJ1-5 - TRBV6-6 CASSWTPDQPQHF TGTGCCAGCAGTTGGACACCTGATCAGCCCCAGCATTTT
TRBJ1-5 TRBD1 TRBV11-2 CASSPGQGNQPQHF TGTGCCAGCAGCCCGGGACAGGGCAATCAGCCCCAGCATTTT
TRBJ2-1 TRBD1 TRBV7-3 CASSSLPGTGGKQFF TGTGCCAGCAGCTCCCTGCCCGGGACAGGGGGGAAGCAGTTCTTC
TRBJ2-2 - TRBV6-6 CASSQRHPGELFF TGTGCCAGCAGCCAGCGCCATCCCGGGGAGCTGTTTTTT
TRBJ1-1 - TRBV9 CASSGRGGRAFF TGTGCCAGCAGCGGAAGAGGGGGGAGAGCTTTCTTT
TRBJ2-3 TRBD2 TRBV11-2 CASGFWYLGGPQGTDTQYF TGTGCCAGCGGATTTTGGTATTTGGGAGGGCCACAGGGCACAGATACGCAGTATTTT